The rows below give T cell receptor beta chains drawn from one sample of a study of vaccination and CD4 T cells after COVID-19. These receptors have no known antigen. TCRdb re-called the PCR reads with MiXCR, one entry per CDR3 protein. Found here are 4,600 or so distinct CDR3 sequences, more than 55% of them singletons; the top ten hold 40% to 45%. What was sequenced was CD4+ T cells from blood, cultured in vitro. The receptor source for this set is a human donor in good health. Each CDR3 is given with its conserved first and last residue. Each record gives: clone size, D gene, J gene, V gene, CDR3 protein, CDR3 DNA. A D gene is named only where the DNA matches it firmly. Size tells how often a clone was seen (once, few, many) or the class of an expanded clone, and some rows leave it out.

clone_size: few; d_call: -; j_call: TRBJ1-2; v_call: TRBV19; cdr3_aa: CASSIGVANYGYTF; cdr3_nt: TGTGCCAGTAGTATAGGAGTGGCTAACTATGGCTACACCTTC
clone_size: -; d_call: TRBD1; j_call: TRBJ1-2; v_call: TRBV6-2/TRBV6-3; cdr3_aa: CASLGGGEGYTF; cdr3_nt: TGTGCCAGCCTGGGAGGGGGCGAAGGCTACACCTTC
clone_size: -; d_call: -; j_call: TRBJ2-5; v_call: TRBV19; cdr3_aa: CAGDRRGTACRQETQYF; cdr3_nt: TGTGCCGGGGACCGGAGGGGGACAGCCTGCCGCCAAGAGACCCAGTACTTC
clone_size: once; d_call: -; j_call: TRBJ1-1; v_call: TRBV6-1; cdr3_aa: CASSEKGFEAFF; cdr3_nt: TGTGCCAGCAGTGAAAAGGGATTTGAAGCTTTCTTT
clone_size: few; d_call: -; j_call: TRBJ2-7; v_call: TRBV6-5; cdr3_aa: CASSYASFGDEQYF; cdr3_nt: TGTGCCAGCAGTTACGCCTCTTTCGGGGACGAGCAGTACTTC
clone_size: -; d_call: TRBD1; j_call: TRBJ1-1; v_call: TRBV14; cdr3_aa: CASSQYRGTEAFF; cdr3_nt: TGTGCCAGCAGCCAGTACAGGGGGACTGAAGCTTTCTTT
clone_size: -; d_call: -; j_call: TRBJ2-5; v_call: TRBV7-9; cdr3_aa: CAGGGQSQETQYF; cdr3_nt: TGTGCCGGGGGCGGGCAGAGCCAAGAGACCCAGTACTTC
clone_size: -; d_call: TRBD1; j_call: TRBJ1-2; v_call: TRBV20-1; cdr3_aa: CSALFSGTGNGYTF; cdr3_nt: TGCAGTGCTTTATTTTCCGGGACAGGGAATGGCTACACCTTC
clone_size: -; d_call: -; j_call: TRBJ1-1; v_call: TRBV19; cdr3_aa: CASSSSRGLNTEAFF; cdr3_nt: TGTGCCAGTAGTAGTTCTCGGGGGCTGAACACTGAAGCTTTCTTT
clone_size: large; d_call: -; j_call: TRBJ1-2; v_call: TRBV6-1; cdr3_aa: CASWTALPGYTF; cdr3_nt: TGTGCCAGCTGGACAGCCCTCCCTGGCTACACCTTC
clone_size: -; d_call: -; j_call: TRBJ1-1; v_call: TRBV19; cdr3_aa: CASSIPYNTEAFF; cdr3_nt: TGTGCCAGTAGTATCCCATACAACACTGAAGCTTTCTTT
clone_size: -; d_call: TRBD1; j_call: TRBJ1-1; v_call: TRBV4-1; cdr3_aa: CASSQVTGGAAAEAFF; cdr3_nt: TGCGCCAGCAGCCAAGTCACAGGGGGCGCCGCTGCTGAAGCTTTCTTT
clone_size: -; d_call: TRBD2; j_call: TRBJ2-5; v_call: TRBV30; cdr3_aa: CAWSALAGPQETQYF; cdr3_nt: TGTGCCTGGAGTGCCCTAGCGGGGCCACAAGAGACCCAGTACTTC
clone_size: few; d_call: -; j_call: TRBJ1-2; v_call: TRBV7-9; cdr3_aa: CASSYSHALQGYGYTF; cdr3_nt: TGTGCCAGCAGCTACAGTCATGCCTTGCAAGGCTATGGCTACACCTTC
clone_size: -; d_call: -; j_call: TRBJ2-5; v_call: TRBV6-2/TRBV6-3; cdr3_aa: CASSYGHRRKLGNQETQYF; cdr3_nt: TGTGCCAGCAGTTACGGTCACCGCAGGAAGTTAGGAAACCAAGAGACCCAGTACTTC
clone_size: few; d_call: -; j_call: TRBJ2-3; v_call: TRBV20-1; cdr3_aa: CSAKGYSQDTQYF; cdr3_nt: TGCAGTGCTAAAGGCTATTCGCAAGATACGCAGTATTTT
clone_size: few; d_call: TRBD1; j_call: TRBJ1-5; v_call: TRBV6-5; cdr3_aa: CASSSLRDRPQHF; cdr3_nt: TGTGCCAGCAGTTCCCTTCGGGACAGGCCCCAGCATTTT
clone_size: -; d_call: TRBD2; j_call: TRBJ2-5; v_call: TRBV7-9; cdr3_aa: CASSRGLDRRETQYF; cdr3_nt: TGTGCCAGCAGCCGCGGACTAGATCGTCGCGAGACCCAGTACTTC
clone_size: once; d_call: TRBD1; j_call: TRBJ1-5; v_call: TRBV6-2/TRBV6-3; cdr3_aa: CASSGDRGEYSNQPQHF; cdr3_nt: TGTGCCAGCAGCGGGGACAGGGGGGAGTATAGCAATCAGCCCCAGCATTTT
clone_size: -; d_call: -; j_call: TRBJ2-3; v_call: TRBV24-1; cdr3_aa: CATSDRIGGPTDTQYF; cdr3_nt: TGTGCCACCAGTGATCGTATTGGGGGCCCCACAGATACGCAGTATTTT